This TCR beta chain stems from a study of T cell changes during pregnancy in multiple sclerosis. From germline, CDR1 is GTSNPN and CDR2 SVGIG (reference sequence). There are 11 residues in the CDR3. The V end was cut by 7 bases, the J end by 1 base, with 5 bases between. Sequencing used immunoSEQ multiplex PCR; TCRdb keeps in-frame clones, though not all of them. This table has about 77,000 clones, 70% to 90% appearing once. The rearrangement links TRBV30 to TRBJ2-1; D is ambiguous. The material sequenced was peripheral blood, taken before pregnancy. This clonotype was sampled from a female donor with multiple sclerosis, enrolled in a pregnancy study. The CDR3 DNA is TGTGCCTACCGGTCCTACAATGAGCAGTTCTTC. It yields the protein CAYRSYNEQFF.